This T cell receptor (beta chain) was observed in a study of blood T cells in healthy people across ages. A J-beta primer mix and a sample-barcoded 5' primer were used in a second PCR of roughly 7 to 12 cycles. TCRdb ran MiXCR on the 5' RACE reads and lists one entry per CDR3 protein. Of some 1.5 million distinct CDR3 sequences listed, about 42% are singletons. This clonotype has a single count. The CDR3 sequence is 14 residues long. Germline V CDR1 and CDR2: MRHNA, SNTAGT. The V end was cut by 2 bases, the J end by 3 bases, with 7 bases between. Sequencing was carried out using blood. The receptor's source is a woman under 30 in good health. The chain joins TRBV6-4 to TRBJ2-2; D not certain. Written as DNA, the CDR3 is TGTGCCAGCAGTGACAGGCCATACACCGGGGAGCTGTTTTTT. It encodes CASSDRPYTGELFF.